The source of this T cell receptor (beta chain) is a study of cytomegalovirus exposure and HLA in healthy donors. Study-level points and caveats: Highly shared sequence variants in one cluster were likely a sequencing artifact.

The germline gives CDR1 SEHNR, CDR2 FQNEAQ (reference sequence). The CDR3 contains 13 residues. Trimming left V 1 base short and J 9 bases short, with 10 bases between. Of note for this clone: The antigen remains unidentified.

Whereas donors were nominally healthy upon sampling, unrecorded immune exposures were probable. Amplification used 60 Vbeta primers and 13 Jbeta primers. Clones were sequenced by immunoSEQ multiplex PCR, and TCRdb holds only the in-frame ones, with some missing. The sample includes about 92,000 clones, 65% to 80% seen only once; the top ten take about a sixth. The sequence was collected from a woman aged 18 to 35 in good health and CMV-seropositive. V gene TRBV7-9 combines with J gene TRBJ2-1; unclear D gene. Sequencing used PBMCs. For the CDR3, the DNA is TGTGCCAGCAGCTTAGGCGAATTTAGTGAGCAGTTCTTC. This gives the protein CASSLGEFSEQFF.